Listed below are T cell receptor beta chains from one sample, sequenced in a study of blood T cell repertoires in COVID-19. Assay used: immunoSEQ multiplex PCR; TCRdb lists only in-frame clones, some missing. The sample has 150,000 to 200,000 clones, around 85% seen once. Sequenced: peripheral blood. These receptors were taken from a man aged 55 to 70 with acute or convalescent COVID-19. The CDR3 runs from the conserved cysteine through the conserved F or W. D genes are given only for firm matches. Some rows have no size entry. The others give once, few or many, or a class for an expanded clone.

d_call,clone_size,j_call,v_call,cdr3_nt,cdr3_aa
NA,NA,TRBJ2-7,TRBV5-4,TGTGCCAGCAGCTTGCGCAGCGAGGGTGGGCAGTACTTC,CASSLRSEGGQYF
TRBD1,many,TRBJ1-5,TRBV5-1,TGCGCCAGCAGCCCAGAAGGGGGCGGTTACAATCAGCCCCAGCATTTT,CASSPEGGGYNQPQHF
NA,NA,TRBJ1-1,TRBV2,TGTGCCAGCAGTTCCCGGACAGTGAACACTGAAGCTTTCTTT,CASSSRTVNTEAFF
TRBD2,NA,TRBJ2-1,TRBV10-3,TGTGCCATCAGTGACGCGGGCGAGCGGGAGAACTATGAGCAGTTCTTC,CAISDAGERENYEQFF
TRBD1,NA,TRBJ2-2,TRBV30,TGTGCCTGGAATCCCGGGACAGGTACCGGGGAGCTGTTTTTT,CAWNPGTGTGELFF
NA,NA,TRBJ2-7,TRBV24-1,TGTGCCACCAGTGATCCCGGGACTGGCCTTAGGGACGAGCAGTACTTC,CATSDPGTGLRDEQYF
TRBD2,NA,TRBJ2-1,TRBV5-1,TGCGCCAGCAGCTTGGAGCGGGGCCGGGAGGATGAGCAGTTCTTC,CASSLERGREDEQFF
TRBD2,NA,TRBJ2-5,TRBV5-4,TGTGCCAGCAGCTCACCGACTAGCAGGGAGACCCAGTACTTC,CASSSPTSRETQYF
NA,few,TRBJ2-7,TRBV18,TGTGCCAGCTCACCTAGAGGGCCAGGCAAGGGCGAGCAGTACTTC,CASSPRGPGKGEQYF
NA,NA,TRBJ2-2,TRBV24-1,TGTGCCACCAGTGACCCACCGGGTACCGGGGAGCTGTTTTTT,CATSDPPGTGELFF
NA,NA,TRBJ2-6,TRBV29-1,TGCAGCGTTACCTTTGAGCCCTCTGGGGCCAACGTCCTGACTTTC,CSVTFEPSGANVLTF
TRBD1,NA,TRBJ1-1,TRBV7-9,TGTGCCAGCAGCCCCCGGACAGGGTGGGGCACTGAAGCTTTCTTT,CASSPRTGWGTEAFF
NA,NA,TRBJ1-1,TRBV7-9,TGTGCCAGCAGCTGGACATACAACACTGAAGCTTTCTTT,CASSWTYNTEAFF
NA,NA,TRBJ1-5,TRBV6-6,TGTGCCAGCAATCGGTCTAATCAGCCCCAGCATTTT,CASNRSNQPQHF
NA,NA,TRBJ1-1,TRBV18,TGTGCCACCCGCGGGGTTTTGAACACTGAAGCTTTCTTT,CATRGVLNTEAFF
NA,few,TRBJ2-7,TRBV20-1,TGCAGTGCTAGTGAAGAGCTAAATGAGCAGTACTTC,CSASEELNEQYF
NA,NA,TRBJ1-4,TRBV18,TGTGCCAGCTCACCACCGGGCAGGGGAAATGAAAAACTGTTTTTT,CASSPPGRGNEKLFF